A single TCR beta chain is shown here with its context. Its target is unknown. The source of the sample is a study of shared clonotypes between healthy human individuals. Across the whole study: Participating donors consisted of a couple of women and a few men aged 18 to 49. Whole-study results and caveats: The study found 4.5% to 5% of naive CD4 clonotypes shared across several donors.

Germline CDR1 reads MNHNS; CDR2 reads SASEGT. V lost 6 bases to trimming and J lost 3 bases, with 9 bases between them. The CDR3 is 13 amino acids. Clones were read by immunoSEQ multiplex PCR, and TCRdb kept only the in-frame ones, dropping some. Among a few million clones listed, about 94% were seen once. The sample was naive CD4+ T cells sorted from blood. Indicated subset: CD45RA+ positively selected. This TCR came from a man younger than 35 in good health. J is TRBJ1-5 and V is TRBV6-1, with a possible D match to TRBD1 (6 bases). CDR3 in amino acids: CASRQGTNQPQHF. The CDR3 DNA follows: TGTGCCAGCAGACAGGGCACCAATCAGCCCCAGCATTTT.